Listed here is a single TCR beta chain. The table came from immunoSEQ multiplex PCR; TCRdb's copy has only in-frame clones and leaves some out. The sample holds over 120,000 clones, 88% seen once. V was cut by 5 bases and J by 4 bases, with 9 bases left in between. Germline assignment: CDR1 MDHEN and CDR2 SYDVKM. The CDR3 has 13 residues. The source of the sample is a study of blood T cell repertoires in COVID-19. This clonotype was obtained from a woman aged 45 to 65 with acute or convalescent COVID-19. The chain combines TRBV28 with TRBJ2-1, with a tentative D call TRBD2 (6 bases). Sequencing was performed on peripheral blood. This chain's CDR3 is CASSAGGYNEQFF. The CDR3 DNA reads TGTGCCAGCAGTGCCGGGGGTTACAATGAGCAGTTCTTC.